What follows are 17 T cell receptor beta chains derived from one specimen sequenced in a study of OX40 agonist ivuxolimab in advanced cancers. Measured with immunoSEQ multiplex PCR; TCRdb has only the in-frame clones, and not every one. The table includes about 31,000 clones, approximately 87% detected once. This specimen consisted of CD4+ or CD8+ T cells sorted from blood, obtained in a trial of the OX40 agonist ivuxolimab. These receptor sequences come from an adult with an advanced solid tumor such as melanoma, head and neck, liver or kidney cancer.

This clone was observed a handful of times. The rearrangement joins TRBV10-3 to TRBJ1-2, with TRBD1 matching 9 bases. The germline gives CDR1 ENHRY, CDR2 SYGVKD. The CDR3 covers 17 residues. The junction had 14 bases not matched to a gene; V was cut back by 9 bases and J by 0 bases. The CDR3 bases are TGTGCCATTAGAACCGGGACAGGGCCACCTTCTAACTATGGCTACACCTTC. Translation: CAIRTGTGPPSNYGYTF.

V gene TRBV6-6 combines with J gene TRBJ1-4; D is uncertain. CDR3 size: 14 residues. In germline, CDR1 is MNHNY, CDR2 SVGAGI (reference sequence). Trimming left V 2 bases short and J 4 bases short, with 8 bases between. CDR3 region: CASSYGQVNEKLFF. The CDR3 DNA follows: TGTGCCAGCAGTTACGGCCAGGTTAATGAAAAACTGTTTTTT.

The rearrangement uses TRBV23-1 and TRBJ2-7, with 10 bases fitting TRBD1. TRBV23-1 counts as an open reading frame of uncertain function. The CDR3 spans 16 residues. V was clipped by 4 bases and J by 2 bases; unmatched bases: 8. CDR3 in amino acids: CASSPMHGTGAYEQYF. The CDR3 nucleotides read TGCGCCAGCAGTCCTATGCACGGGACAGGGGCCTACGAGCAGTACTTC.

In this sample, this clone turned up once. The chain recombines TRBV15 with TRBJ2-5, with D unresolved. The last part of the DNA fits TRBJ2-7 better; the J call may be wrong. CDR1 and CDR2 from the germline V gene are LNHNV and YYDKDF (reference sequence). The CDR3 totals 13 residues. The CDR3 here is CATSANSLGEQYF. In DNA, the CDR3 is TGTGCCACCAGCGCCAACTCGTTGGGCGAGCAGTACTTC.

CDR3 bases: TGTGCCAGTAGTTCACCGGGACTAGCTGGCAAGGGGGAGCAGTTCTTC. Protein product: CASSSPGLAGKGEQFF. V usage is TRBV19 and J usage is TRBJ2-1, with TRBD2 matching over 9 bases. Losses at the gene ends were 5 bases for V and 10 bases for J; bases not matched to a gene: 15. Germline lookup yields CDR1 LNHDA and CDR2 SQIVND (reference sequence). The CDR3 spans 16 residues.

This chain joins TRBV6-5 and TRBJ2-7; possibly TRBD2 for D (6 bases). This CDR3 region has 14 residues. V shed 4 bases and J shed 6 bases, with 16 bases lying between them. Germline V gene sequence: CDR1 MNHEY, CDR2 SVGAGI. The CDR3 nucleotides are TGTGCCAGCAGTTCCGCCTCGGGGGTCTCCGAGCAGTACTTC. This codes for CASSSASGVSEQYF.

The CDR3 region is CASSLPGGATYEQYF. The CDR3 coding sequence is TGTGCCAGCAGCTTGCCAGGGGGCGCGACCTACGAGCAGTACTTC. This sequence joins TRBV5-4 and TRBJ2-7; TRBD1 matches 8 bases. Germline loops: CDR1 SGHNT, CDR2 YYREEE (reference sequence). The trim removed 1 base at V and 2 bases at J, leaving 5 bases unmatched. CDR3 length equals 15 residues.

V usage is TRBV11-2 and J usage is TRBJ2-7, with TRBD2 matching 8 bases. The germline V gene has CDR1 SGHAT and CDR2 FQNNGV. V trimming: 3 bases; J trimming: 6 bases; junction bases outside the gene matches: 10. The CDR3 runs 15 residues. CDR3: CASSLVYSGSSEQYF. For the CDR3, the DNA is TGTGCCAGCAGCTTGGTATACAGCGGGAGCTCCGAGCAGTACTTC.

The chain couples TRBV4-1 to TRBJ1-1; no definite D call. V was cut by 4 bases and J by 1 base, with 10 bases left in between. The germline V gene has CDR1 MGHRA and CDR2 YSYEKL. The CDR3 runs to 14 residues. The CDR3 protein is CASSPGQTNTEAFF. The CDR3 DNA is TGCGCCAGCAGCCCGGGTCAAACGAACACTGAAGCTTTCTTT.

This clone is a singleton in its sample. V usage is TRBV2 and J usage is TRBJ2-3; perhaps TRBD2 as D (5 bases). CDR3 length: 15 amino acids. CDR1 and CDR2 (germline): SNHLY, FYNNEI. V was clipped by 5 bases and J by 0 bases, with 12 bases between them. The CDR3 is CASSTDYHSTDTQYF. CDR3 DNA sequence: TGTGCCAGCAGTACCGACTATCACAGCACAGATACGCAGTATTTT.

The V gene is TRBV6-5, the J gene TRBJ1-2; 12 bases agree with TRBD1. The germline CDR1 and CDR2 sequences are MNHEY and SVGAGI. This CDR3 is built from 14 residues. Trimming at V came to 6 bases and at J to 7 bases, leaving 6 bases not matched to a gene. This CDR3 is CASSWDRGRGGYTF. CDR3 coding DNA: TGTGCCAGCAGCTGGGACAGGGGGCGAGGTGGCTACACCTTC.

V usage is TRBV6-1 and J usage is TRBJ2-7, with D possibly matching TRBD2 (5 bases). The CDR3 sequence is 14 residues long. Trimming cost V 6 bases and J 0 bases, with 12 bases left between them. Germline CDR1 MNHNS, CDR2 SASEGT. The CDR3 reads CASRMGGSSYEQYF. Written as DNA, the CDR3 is TGTGCCAGCAGGATGGGTGGGAGCTCCTACGAGCAGTACTTC.

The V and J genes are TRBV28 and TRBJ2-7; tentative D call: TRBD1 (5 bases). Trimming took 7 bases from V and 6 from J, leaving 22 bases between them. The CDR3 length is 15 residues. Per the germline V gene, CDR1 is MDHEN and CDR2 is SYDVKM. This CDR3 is CASTYPGQTMGEQYF. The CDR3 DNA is TGTGCCAGCACCTATCCCGGACAAACGATGGGCGAGCAGTACTTC.

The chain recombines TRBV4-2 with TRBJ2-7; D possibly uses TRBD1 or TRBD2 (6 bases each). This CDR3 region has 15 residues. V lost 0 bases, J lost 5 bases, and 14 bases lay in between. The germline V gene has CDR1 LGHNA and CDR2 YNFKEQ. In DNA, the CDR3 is TGTGCCAGCAGCCAAGACGGAGGGGGGCCGGACGAGCAGTACTTC. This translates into CASSQDGGGPDEQYF.

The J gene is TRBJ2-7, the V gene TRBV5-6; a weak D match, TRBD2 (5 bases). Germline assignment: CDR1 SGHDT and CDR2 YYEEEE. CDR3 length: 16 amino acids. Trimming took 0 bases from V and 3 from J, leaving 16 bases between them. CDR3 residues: CASSLGQRLFDYEQYF. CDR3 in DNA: TGTGCCAGCAGCTTGGGGCAGCGGCTCTTCGACTACGAGCAGTACTTC.

The CDR3 DNA reads as TGTGCCAGCAGTTTAAAGGTAAACAATCAGCCCCAGCATTTT. Translated: CASSLKVNNQPQHF. The chain recombines TRBV27 with TRBJ1-5; D unresolved. Germline V gene sequence: CDR1 MNHEY, CDR2 SMNVEV (reference sequence). CDR3 size: 14 residues. The V end was cut by 2 bases, the J end by 3 bases, with 8 bases between.

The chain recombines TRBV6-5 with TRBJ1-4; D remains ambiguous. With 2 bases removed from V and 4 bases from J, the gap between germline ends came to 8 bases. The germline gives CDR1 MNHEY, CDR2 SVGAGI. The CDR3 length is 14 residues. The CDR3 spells CASSYGQVNEKLFF. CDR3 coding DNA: TGTGCCAGCAGTTACGGCCAGGTTAATGAAAAACTGTTTTTT.